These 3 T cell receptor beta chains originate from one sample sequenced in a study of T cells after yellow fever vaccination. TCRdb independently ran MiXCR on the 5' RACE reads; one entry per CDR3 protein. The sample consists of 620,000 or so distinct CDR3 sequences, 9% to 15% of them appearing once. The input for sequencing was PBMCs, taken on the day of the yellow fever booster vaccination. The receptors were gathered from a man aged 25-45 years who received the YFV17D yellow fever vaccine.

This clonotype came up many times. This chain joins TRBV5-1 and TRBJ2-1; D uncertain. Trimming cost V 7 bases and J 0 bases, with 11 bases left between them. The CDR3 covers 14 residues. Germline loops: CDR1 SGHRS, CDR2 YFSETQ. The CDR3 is CASAPANSYNEQFF. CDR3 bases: TGCGCCAGCGCCCCAGCGAACTCCTACAATGAGCAGTTCTTC.

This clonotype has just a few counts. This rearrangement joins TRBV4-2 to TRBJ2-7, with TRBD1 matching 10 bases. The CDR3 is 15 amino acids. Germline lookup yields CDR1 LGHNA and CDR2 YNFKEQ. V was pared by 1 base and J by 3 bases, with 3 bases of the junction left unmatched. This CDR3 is CASSQGDRGDYEQYF. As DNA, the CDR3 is TGTGCCAGCAGCCAAGGGGACAGGGGTGACTACGAGCAGTACTTC.

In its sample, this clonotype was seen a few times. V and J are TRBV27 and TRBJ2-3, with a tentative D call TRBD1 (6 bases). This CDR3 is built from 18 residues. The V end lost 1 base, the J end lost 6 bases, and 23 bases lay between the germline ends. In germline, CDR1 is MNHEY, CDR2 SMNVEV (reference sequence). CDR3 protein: CASSLFGLGAPEGDTQYF. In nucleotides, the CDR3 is TGTGCCAGCAGTTTATTCGGACTGGGGGCGCCCGAGGGTGATACGCAGTATTTT.